The clone carrying this T cell receptor (beta chain) is a singleton in its sample. Its specificity is not known. The protocol was immunoSEQ multiplex PCR, while the TCRdb copy is restricted to in-frame clones and leaves out a portion. The sample shows approximately 2.4 million clones, almost 96% of them seen only once. This specimen comes from a study of shared clonotypes between healthy human individuals. Looking at the study overall: Donor ages ranged 18 to 49 years: a couple of women, a few men.

The study, taken as a whole, reports: Clonotype sharing across several donors was observed for around 4.5% of naive CD4 clonotypes.

The germline V gene encodes CDR1 SGDLS and CDR2 YYNGEE. The CDR3 length is 14 residues. With 3 bases clipped from V and 10 bases from J, the junction kept 4 bases outside the gene matches. Material: naive CD4+ T cells sorted from blood. Subset defined: CD45RA+ positively selected. This chain links TRBV9 with TRBJ1-6; 10 nucleotides line up with TRBD1. The TCR comes from a young man in good health. The CDR3 nucleotides are TGTGCCAGCAGCGCCGGGACAGGGGAATCACCCCTCCACTTT. It is translated as CASSAGTGESPLHF.